One and the same sample provided the 13 T cell receptor beta chains below, sequenced in a study of cytomegalovirus exposure and HLA in healthy donors. Use of 60 Vbeta and 13 Jbeta primers characterized the PCR. The table came from immunoSEQ multiplex PCR; TCRdb's copy has only in-frame clones and leaves some out. This sample carries roughly 150,000 clones, approximately 80% of them seen once, and the ten largest clones take approximately 1.2%. The sample consisted of PBMCs. The receptor source for this set is a boy aged 2 to 10 in good health and CMV-seronegative.

The chain uses TRBV2 and TRBJ1-3; D remains unclear. The CDR3 runs 14 residues. Deletions cut 1 base from V and 7 bases from J, with 11 bases between. Germline V gives CDR1 SNHLY, CDR2 FYNNEI. CDR3 sequence reads: CASSEGWRLNTIYF. The CDR3 DNA reads as TGTGCCAGCAGTGAAGGTTGGAGGTTGAACACCATATATTTT.

The V call is TRBV5-1, the J call TRBJ1-2, with 12 bases aligning to TRBD1. Germline trimming cut 3 bases from V and 6 bases from J; bases unmatched to any gene: 6. This CDR3 is 15 amino acids long. Per the germline V gene, CDR1 is SGHRS and CDR2 is YFSETQ. The CDR3 protein is CASSWGDRGQDGYTF. CDR3 DNA: TGCGCCAGCAGCTGGGGGGACAGGGGGCAGGATGGCTACACCTTC.

CDR3 nucleotides: TGTGCCAGCAGGAACCCCAGGGCTGGAGACGAAAAACTGTTTTTT. This encodes CASRNPRAGDEKLFF. The V gene is TRBV28, the J gene TRBJ1-4; TRBD1 might be the D (5 bases). Germline V gene lookup returns CDR1 MDHEN and CDR2 SYDVKM. This CDR3 is built from 15 residues. Deletions cut 6 bases from V and 8 bases from J, with 19 bases between. Complete variable domain (other parts from reference TRBV28 and TRBJ1-4): DVKVTQSSRYLVKRTGEKVFLECVQDMDHENMFWYRQDPGLGLRLIYFSYDVKMKEKGDIPEGYSVSREKKERFSLILESASTNQTSMYLCASRNPRAGDEKLFFGSGTQLSVL.

This chain joins TRBV2 and TRBJ1-3, with TRBD1 matching over 7 bases. The junction had 4 bases not matched to a gene; V was cut back by 3 bases and J by 2 bases. Germline V lookup: CDR1 SNHLY, CDR2 FYNNEI. The CDR3 runs 15 residues. This chain's CDR3 is CASSDQTGPGNTIYF. The CDR3 nucleotides read TGTGCCAGCAGTGACCAGACAGGGCCTGGAAACACCATATATTTT.

The chain joins TRBV4-3 to TRBJ2-1; 11 bases line up with TRBD2. This CDR3 has 17 residues. V was pared by 0 bases and J by 3 bases, with 4 bases of the junction left unmatched. Germline CDR1 is LGHNA and CDR2 is YSLEER. CDR3 protein: CASSQESSGRSYNEQFF. CDR3 DNA sequence: TGCGCCAGCAGCCAAGAGTCTAGCGGGAGGAGCTACAATGAGCAGTTCTTC.

CDR3 DNA: TGTGCCAGCAGTCCAGATAGCGGGGGGGCCGGGGAGCTGTTTTTT. Amino acid sequence: CASSPDSGGAGELFF. The chain carries TRBV6-5 and TRBJ2-2; 11 positions agree with TRBD2. Germline lookup yields CDR1 MNHEY and CDR2 SVGAGI. The V gene end was trimmed by 5 bases and the J gene end by 6 bases; junction bases not matched to a gene: 5. This CDR3 is built from 15 residues.

This sequence joins TRBV10-3 and TRBJ2-7; a possible D gene is TRBD1 (6 bases). The CDR3 has 16 residues. CDR1 is ENHRY, CDR2 SYGVKD, per germline. Trimming cost V 6 bases and J 2 bases, with 20 bases left between them. CDR3 protein: CAIRVFSDRLTYEQYV. CDR3 in DNA: TGTGCCATCAGGGTATTCTCGGACAGATTAACCTACGAGCAGTACGTC.

Notes on this clone: The germline gene is not matched at one end of the junction; a read error may be the cause. The genes are TRBV2 and TRBJ2-5; D is undetermined. Germline V gene data show CDR1 as SNHLY and CDR2 as FYNNEI. This CDR3 contains 13 residues. CDR3 coding DNA: TGTGCCAGTAGTGAAGCTGCTAGAGAGACCCAGTACTTC. Translating gives CASSEAARETQYF.

The chain carries TRBV7-8 and TRBJ1-1, with D possibly being TRBD1 (6 bases). The germline V gene encodes CDR1 SGHVS and CDR2 FQNEAQ. V was pared by 2 bases and J by 3 bases, with 13 bases between. CDR3 length equals 15 residues. The CDR3 region has the DNA TGTGCCAGCAGCTTACAACGGACAGTCGACACTGAAGCTTTCTTT. As protein: CASSLQRTVDTEAFF.

The chain combines TRBV6-5 with TRBJ2-3; 8 bases fit TRBD2. This CDR3 comprises 16 residues. V lost 4 bases and J lost 0; bases outside the gene matches: 6. Germline CDR1 reads MNHEY; CDR2 reads SVGAGI. CDR3: CASSSFSGGSTDTQYF. As DNA, the CDR3 is TGTGCCAGCAGTTCCTTCTCGGGGGGGAGCACAGATACGCAGTATTTT.

CDR3 residues: CASSLTRQNTEAFF. DNA for the CDR3: TGTGCCAGCAGTTTAACCAGACAGAACACTGAAGCTTTCTTT. The rearrangement links TRBV28 to TRBJ1-1; D not certain. The germline CDR1 and CDR2 sequences are MDHEN and SYDVKM. This CDR3 has 14 residues. V was pared by 2 bases and J by 1 base, with 8 bases between. Full variable domain (rest looked up from reference TRBV28 and TRBJ1-1): DVKVTQSSRYLVKRTGEKVFLECVQDMDHENMFWYRQDPGLGLRLIYFSYDVKMKEKGDIPEGYSVSREKKERFSLILESASTNQTSMYLCASSLTRQNTEAFFGQGTRLTVV.

The chain uses TRBV27 and TRBJ2-7, with a tentative D call TRBD2 (6 bases). V lost 5 bases and J lost 5, with 19 bases in between. Germline CDR1 reads MNHEY; CDR2 reads SMNVEV (reference sequence). This CDR3 has 15 residues. In nucleotides, the CDR3 is TGTGCCAGCAGTCCTGTGGCGGGATGGTCACACGAGCAGTACTTC. Protein sequence: CASSPVAGWSHEQYF.

This chain links TRBV7-9 with TRBJ2-2; TRBD2 matches 8 bases. The CDR3 sequence is 15 residues long. CDR1 is SEHNR, CDR2 FQNEAQ, per germline (reference sequence). Losses at the gene ends were 6 bases for V and 0 bases for J; bases not matched to a gene: 3. CDR3 region: CASSYGGANTGELFF. The DNA of the CDR3 is TGTGCCAGCAGTTACGGGGGGGCGAACACCGGGGAGCTGTTTTTT.